This TCR beta chain was sequenced during a study of control samples from healthy donors and cancer patients. The assay was immunoSEQ multiplex PCR, and TCRdb's table has in-frame clones only and misses some. This table holds around 76,000 clones, roughly 90% found once. V lost 3 bases, J lost 7 bases, and 5 bases stayed unmatched. This CDR3 has 14 amino acids. CDR1 and CDR2 from the germline V gene are WNHNN and SYGVQD (reference sequence). Material for sequencing was PBMCs. The rearrangement uses TRBV10-1 and TRBJ2-1, with 8 positions matching TRBD1. This clonotype was obtained from a woman in her forties or fifties with colorectal cancer. CDR3 in amino acids: CASSERQGWNEQFF. CDR3 coding DNA: TGCGCCAGCAGTGAACGACAGGGGTGGAATGAGCAGTTCTTC.